This entry lists 14 T cell receptor beta chains sequenced from one sample in a study of T-cell memory formation after mild COVID-19. From the 5' RACE reads, TCRdb called clonotypes with MiXCR, one entry per CDR3 protein. The data contain hundreds of thousands of distinct CDR3 sequences, over 15% of them singletons. The specimen sequenced was PBMCs or a T cell subset sorted from them (not recorded which). These receptors came from a man aged 18 to 30 who had mild COVID-19 (a few samples of this study predate the infection). Cell type and time point are not known.

The rearrangement joins TRBV7-8 to TRBJ1-5; tentatively, D is TRBD1 (5 bases). Germline CDR1 SGHVS, CDR2 FQNEAQ. The length of the CDR3 is 16 residues. The V end was cut by 2 bases, the J end by 5 bases, with 16 bases between. CDR3 nucleotide sequence: TGTGCCAGCAGCTTAAATCATCAGGACATATATCAGCCCCAGCATTTT. Its translation is CASSLNHQDIYQPQHF.

This clonotype was found a few times. The chain recombines TRBV18 with TRBJ1-1; a possible D gene is TRBD1 (5 bases). The CDR3 spans 16 residues. Trimming shortened V by 5 bases and J by 4 bases, and 20 bases separated the two germline ends. CDR1 is KGHSH, CDR2 LQKENI, per germline. Here the CDR3 DNA reads TGTGCCAGCTCAACCCCCGCCGGTTTGGGGGGCACTGAAGCTTTCTTT. Residues: CASSTPAGLGGTEAFF.

The chain joins TRBV12-3 or TRBV12-4 to TRBJ2-5, with TRBD2 matching 13 bases. The CDR3 extends over 15 amino acids. V was pared by 7 bases and J by 4 bases, with 6 bases of the junction left unmatched. The CDR3 region has the DNA TGTGCCAGCACTCCCGGACTAGCGGGGGTAGAGACCCAGTACTTC. Its translation is CASTPGLAGVETQYF.

This sequence joins TRBV5-4 and TRBJ2-1, with D possibly called TRBD1 or TRBD2 (6 bases each). The CDR3 is 14 residues long. CDR1 SGHNT and CDR2 YYREEE come from the germline V gene (reference sequence). The germline V and J ends were trimmed by 4 bases and 9 bases, with 17 bases remaining between them. This chain's CDR3 is CASSPEGVIGEQFF. The DNA of the CDR3 is TGTGCCAGCAGCCCGGAGGGGGTAATCGGTGAGCAGTTCTTC.

This clonotype was seen many times. V and J are TRBV6-5 and TRBJ1-1; 9 bases align to TRBD1. Germline V CDR1 and CDR2: MNHEY, SVGAGI. This CDR3 is 11 amino acids long. Trimming removed 5 bases from V and 13 bases from J; junction bases left unmatched: 5. The CDR3 nucleotides read TGTGCCAGCAGTAATGGACAGGGGCTTTTCTTT. As protein: CASSNGQGLFF.

This clonotype turned up a few times. The rearrangement uses TRBV5-1 and TRBJ2-3, with 8 bases fitting TRBD1. V gave up 4 bases and J gave up 1 base; unmatched junction bases: 5. The CDR3 sequence is 15 residues long. Germline CDR1 is SGHRS and CDR2 is YFSETQ. The CDR3 bases are TGCGCCAGCAGCGACAGGGGTAGGGGCACAGATACGCAGTATTTT. As protein: CASSDRGRGTDTQYF.

The DNA for the CDR3 is TGCGCCAGCAGCCAAGAAGGCAGACACGGCCCGGGGGAGCAGTACTTC. This sequence encodes CASSQEGRHGPGEQYF. The chain couples TRBV4-1 to TRBJ2-7, with a tentative D call TRBD2 (5 bases). Germline values: CDR1 MGHRA, CDR2 YSYEKL. Between the trimmed V and J ends, which lost 0 bases and 7 bases, there was a span of 19 bases. This CDR3 region has 16 residues.

This clonotype was seen more than once but under ten times. CDR3: CASSLGTSGGAEQFF. The CDR3 region has the DNA TGTGCCAGCAGCTTAGGGACTAGCGGGGGGGCCGAGCAGTTCTTC. The V and J genes are TRBV11-2 and TRBJ2-1; 15 positions match TRBD2. V trimming: 1 base; J trimming: 10 bases; junction bases outside the gene matches: 2. The CDR3 covers 15 residues. Germline CDR1 reads SGHAT; CDR2 reads FQNNGV.

The sample holds a few counts of this clonotype. This rearrangement joins TRBV30 to TRBJ2-1; D possibly corresponds to TRBD2 (6 bases). The CDR3 covers 14 residues. Trimming took 0 bases from V and 3 from J, leaving 9 bases between them. The germline V gene has CDR1 GTSNPN and CDR2 SVGIG (reference sequence). CDR3 protein: CAWSVGDFYNEQFF. DNA of the CDR3: TGTGCCTGGAGTGTCGGGGACTTCTACAATGAGCAGTTCTTC.

The J gene is TRBJ1-2, the V gene TRBV28; TRBD1 is a possible D gene (5 bases). V lost 5 bases and J lost 5, with 18 bases in between. CDR1 is MDHEN, CDR2 SYDVKM, per germline. There are 15 residues in the CDR3. CDR3 DNA sequence: TGTGCCAGCAGTCGACCGGGACTTCGCCCATATGGCTACACCTTC. It is translated as CASSRPGLRPYGYTF.

The chain uses TRBV10-1 and TRBJ2-3; D remains ambiguous. The CDR3 consists of 13 residues. The germline V and J ends were trimmed by 6 bases and 6 bases, with 13 bases remaining between them. Germline CDR1 and CDR2: WNHNN and SYGVQD (reference sequence). DNA of the CDR3: TGCGCCAGCAGACACCTCTTTAGGGATACGCAGTATTTT. Its translation: CASRHLFRDTQYF.

This rearrangement joins TRBV9 to TRBJ1-5; D remains ambiguous. The CDR3 sequence is 14 residues long. With 2 bases removed from V and 4 bases from J, the gap between germline ends came to 10 bases. Germline CDR1 and CDR2: SGDLS and YYNGEE. The CDR3 DNA reads TGTGCCAGCAGCGTTGGAGGAGAGAATCAGCCCCAGCATTTT. It is translated as CASSVGGENQPQHF.

The chain links TRBV3-1 to TRBJ2-5; unclear D gene. The CDR3 totals 15 residues. The ends were cut back, 4 bases at V and 5 bases at J, with 17 bases in the middle. Germline V gives CDR1 LGHDT, CDR2 YNNKEL (reference sequence). In nucleotides, the CDR3 is TGTGCCAGCAGCCTGACGGACGGGCGATTGGAGACCCAGTACTTC. This translates into CASSLTDGRLETQYF.

V and J are TRBV5-1 and TRBJ1-2, with a tentative D call TRBD1 (5 bases). The CDR3 covers 15 residues. Germline values: CDR1 SGHRS, CDR2 YFSETQ. The V end was cut by 0 bases, the J end by 4 bases, with 13 bases between. CDR3 amino acids: CASSLEGQGPYGYTF. The DNA for the CDR3 is TGCGCCAGCAGCTTGGAAGGGCAGGGCCCCTATGGCTACACCTTC.